Presented here are 23 T cell receptor beta chains from one specimen sequenced in a study of cytomegalovirus exposure and HLA in healthy donors. This PCR relied on a set of 60 Vbeta primers and 13 Jbeta primers. The protocol was immunoSEQ multiplex PCR, while the TCRdb copy is restricted to in-frame clones and leaves out a portion. Of over 50,000 clones listed, about four fifths are singletons. Sequencing was performed on PBMCs. The receptor source for this set is a man between 40 and 49 years old in good health and CMV-seronegative.

This chain connects TRBV2 to TRBJ1-3; TRBD1 agrees at 12 bases. CDR1 is SNHLY, CDR2 FYNNEI, per germline. The J segment lost 1 base and the V segment lost 7 bases, leaving 11 bases of the junction unmatched. The CDR3 loop spans 18 amino acids. The CDR3 nucleotides read TGTGCCAGCATTCCGGGACAGGGGGCTTGGCGATCTGGAAACACCATATATTTT. The encoded protein is CASIPGQGAWRSGNTIYF.

The chain recombines TRBV18 with TRBJ2-1, with 7 bases matching TRBD2. With V trimmed by 3 bases and J by 8 bases, 7 bases remained unmatched. Per the germline V gene, CDR1 is KGHSH and CDR2 is LQKENI. CDR3 size: 14 residues. The CDR3 spells CASSPGGGVDEQFF. CDR3 nucleotides: TGTGCCAGCTCACCGGGCGGGGGAGTAGATGAGCAGTTCTTC.

V is TRBV5-6 and J is TRBJ1-5, with D possibly being TRBD1 (5 bases). CDR3 length: 14 residues. V was cut by 3 bases and J by 0 bases, with 7 bases left in between. Germline V lookup: CDR1 SGHDT, CDR2 YYEEEE. Written as DNA, the CDR3 is TGTGCCAGCAGCTCGGGGGATAGCAATCAGCCCCAGCATTTT. Amino acids: CASSSGDSNQPQHF.

For the CDR3, the DNA is TGTGCCAGCAGCTTGACAGGGGAACCCTACGAGCAGTACTTC. Translation gives CASSLTGEPYEQYF. The chain recombines TRBV7-9 with TRBJ2-7, with 8 bases identical to TRBD1. V gave up 3 bases and J gave up 2 bases; unmatched junction bases: 3. Per germline, CDR1 SEHNR and CDR2 FQNEAQ (reference sequence). The CDR3 has 14 residues.

The chain joins TRBV30 to TRBJ2-1, with D possibly TRBD1 on 6 matching bases. Per the germline V gene, CDR1 is GTSNPN and CDR2 is SVGIG (reference sequence). Trimming left V 4 bases short and J 0 bases short, with 10 bases between. This CDR3 has 14 residues. The CDR3 reads CAWKTGSSYNEQFF. CDR3 DNA: TGTGCCTGGAAAACAGGGAGCTCCTACAATGAGCAGTTCTTC.

V is TRBV2 and J is TRBJ2-4; D perhaps matches TRBD2 (6 bases). Between the trimmed V and J ends, which lost 6 bases and 1 base, there was a span of 13 bases. The CDR3 runs 15 residues. CDR1 and CDR2 (germline): SNHLY, FYNNEI. For the CDR3, the DNA is TGTGCCAGCAGGGTATTTCGGGGGGCCAAAAACATTCAGTACTTC. Translating it yields CASRVFRGAKNIQYF.

The chain recombines TRBV18 with TRBJ1-4; the D gene is possibly TRBD1 (5 bases). CDR1 is KGHSH and CDR2 is LQKENI in the germline V gene. V lost 2 bases and J lost 0, with 16 bases in between. The CDR3 totals 18 residues. The CDR3 sequence is CASSPKTVRLATNEKLFF. CDR3 nucleotides: TGTGCCAGCTCACCAAAGACAGTTAGACTGGCAACTAATGAAAAACTGTTTTTT.

The gene calls are TRBV4-3 and TRBJ1-2; no clear D. V dropped 3 bases and J dropped 6 bases, with 11 bases sitting between them. The CDR3 has 13 amino acids. Germline loops: CDR1 LGHNA, CDR2 YSLEER. The CDR3 spells CASSQSNMNGYTF. CDR3 DNA: TGCGCCAGCAGCCAGTCCAACATGAATGGCTACACCTTC.

This chain joins TRBV30 and TRBJ1-3; D is undetermined. The V end was cut by 1 base, the J end by 2 bases, with 12 bases between. Germline V lookup: CDR1 GTSNPN, CDR2 SVGIG (reference sequence). The CDR3 is 15 residues long. CDR3: CAWSGVDFAGNTIYF. The CDR3 DNA reads as TGTGCCTGGAGTGGGGTAGACTTCGCTGGAAACACCATATATTTT.

V is TRBV6-4 and J is TRBJ2-1, with D possibly being TRBD1 (5 bases). Germline values: CDR1 MRHNA, CDR2 SNTAGT. V was cut by 3 bases and J by 5 bases, with 8 bases left in between. The CDR3 is made up of 13 amino acids. Here the CDR3 DNA reads TGTGCCAGCAGTGAGACAGTTAACAATGAGCAGTTCTTC. It yields the protein CASSETVNNEQFF.

This sequence joins TRBV2 and TRBJ2-7, with 7 bases aligning to TRBD2. The trim removed 3 bases at V and 1 base at J, leaving 9 bases unmatched. Germline values: CDR1 SNHLY, CDR2 FYNNEI. CDR3 length: 16 amino acids. In DNA form, the CDR3 reads TGTGCCAGCAGTGACCCAACGGGACTAAGATCCTACGAGCAGTACTTC. Protein sequence: CASSDPTGLRSYEQYF.

CDR3 coding DNA: TGTGCCAGCAGCCTAGCCGGGGAGGACACCGGGGAGCTGTTTTTT. Residues: CASSLAGEDTGELFF. The V call is TRBV11-3, the J call TRBJ2-2; a weak D match, TRBD2 (6 bases). CDR1 is SGHNT, CDR2 YENEEA, per germline. The CDR3 runs 15 residues. The V end was cut by 5 bases, the J end by 3 bases, with 13 bases between.

The chain employs TRBV28 and TRBJ1-5, with D hard to call. This CDR3 has 16 amino acids. Trimming took off 2 bases at V and 2 bases at J, with 13 bases between the two ends. Germline V gene lookup returns CDR1 MDHEN and CDR2 SYDVKM. CDR3 amino acids: CASSLAGKGGNQPQHF. The DNA of the CDR3 is TGTGCCAGCAGTTTAGCCGGGAAAGGAGGCAATCAGCCCCAGCATTTT.

This clone appeared a single time. The chain couples TRBV6-1 to TRBJ1-2; D is unclear. CDR3 length: 12 amino acids. Germline V gives CDR1 MNHNS, CDR2 SASEGT. The V end lost 0 bases, the J end lost 8 bases, and 7 bases lay between the germline ends. CDR3 residues: CASSEAGFGYTF. The CDR3, as DNA: TGTGCCAGCAGTGAAGCCGGGTTCGGCTACACCTTC.

The chain links TRBV7-9 to TRBJ2-7, with 8 bases that match TRBD1. The germline V gene encodes CDR1 SEHNR and CDR2 FQNEAQ (reference sequence). This CDR3 comprises 15 residues. The V gene end was trimmed by 5 bases and the J gene end by 0 bases; junction bases not matched to a gene: 6. The CDR3 here is CASSRGQGNSYEQYV. The CDR3 region has the DNA TGTGCCAGCAGCCGAGGACAGGGTAACTCCTACGAGCAGTACGTC.

The chain joins TRBV28 to TRBJ1-2; TRBD1 is a possible D gene (5 bases). Germline CDR1 is MDHEN and CDR2 is SYDVKM. CDR3 length: 12 amino acids. The V gene lost 1 base and the J gene lost 6 bases, with 6 bases spanning the gap. The CDR3 coding sequence is TGTGCCAGCAGTTTATCGGGGGATGGCTACACCTTC. Protein product: CASSLSGDGYTF.

This sequence joins TRBV28 and TRBJ1-2; perhaps TRBD1 as D (6 bases). The CDR3 sequence is 14 residues long. V lost 5 bases and J 1 base, leaving 11 bases between the germline ends. Germline lookup yields CDR1 MDHEN and CDR2 SYDVKM. This CDR3 reads CASSGTRLNYGYTF. The CDR3 DNA sequence: TGTGCCAGCAGTGGGACAAGACTTAACTATGGCTACACCTTC.

The gene calls are TRBV11-1 and TRBJ1-2; 8 bases are shared with TRBD1. CDR1 SGHAT and CDR2 FQDESV come from the germline V gene (reference sequence). Unmatched junction bases numbered 12, after V lost 2 bases and J lost 4 bases. The CDR3 totals 17 residues. CDR3: CASSLRQGWVGAYGYTF. CDR3 coding DNA: TGTGCCAGCAGCTTAAGACAGGGGTGGGTCGGGGCCTATGGCTACACCTTC.

The chain joins TRBV4-3 to TRBJ2-1, with D possibly being TRBD1 (6 bases). CDR3 length equals 19 residues. Germline loops: CDR1 LGHNA, CDR2 YSLEER. V gave up 2 bases and J gave up 5 bases, with 25 bases separating them. CDR3 loop: CASSQPALQGRNQNNEQFF. The CDR3 coding sequence is TGCGCCAGCAGCCAACCGGCGCTACAGGGTAGAAACCAGAACAATGAGCAGTTCTTC.

This rearrangement joins TRBV19 to TRBJ1-2; 8 bases align to TRBD1. The CDR3 has 12 residues. Trimming removed 6 bases from V and 8 bases from J; junction bases left unmatched: 5. Germline lookup yields CDR1 LNHDA and CDR2 SQIVND (reference sequence). The CDR3 region has the DNA TGTGCCAGTAGCACGACAGGGGACGGCTACACCTTC. This gives the protein CASSTTGDGYTF.

This clone was found a few times. V usage is TRBV18 and J usage is TRBJ2-2; TRBD2 might be the D (5 bases). CDR1 is KGHSH and CDR2 is LQKENI in the germline V gene. Trimming stripped 0 bases from V and 1 base from J, with 12 bases between. This CDR3 is built from 17 residues. Here the CDR3 reads CASSPPGGARNTGELFF. CDR3 sequence (DNA): TGTGCCAGCTCACCACCTGGAGGAGCCCGGAACACCGGGGAGCTGTTTTTT. The full variable domain, in which reference TRBV18 and TRBJ2-2 provide the parts outside the CDR3, is NAGVMQNPRHLVRRRGQEARLRCSPMKGHSHVYWYRQLPEEGLKFMVYLQKENIIDESGMPKERFSAEFPKEGPSILRIQQVVRGDSAAYFCASSPPGGARNTGELFFGEGSRLTVL.

The genes are TRBV19 and TRBJ1-3; a possible D gene is TRBD1 (5 bases). Germline V gene data show CDR1 as LNHDA and CDR2 as SQIVND (reference sequence). This CDR3 region has 16 residues. The V end lost 6 bases, the J end lost 0 bases, and 15 bases lay between the germline ends. Here the CDR3 reads CASRQITGDSGNTIYF. Here the CDR3 DNA reads TGTGCCAGTAGACAAATTACAGGAGACTCTGGAAACACCATATATTTT.

The V and J genes are TRBV15 and TRBJ2-5, with TRBD2 identical over 9 bases. V shed 1 base and J 0 bases; nucleotides not matched to a gene: 3. Germline V gene lookup returns CDR1 LNHNV and CDR2 YYDKDF (reference sequence). The CDR3 extends over 16 amino acids. The CDR3 loop reads CATSRAPSGDQETQYF. The CDR3, as DNA: TGTGCCACCAGCAGAGCCCCTAGCGGGGACCAAGAGACCCAGTACTTC.